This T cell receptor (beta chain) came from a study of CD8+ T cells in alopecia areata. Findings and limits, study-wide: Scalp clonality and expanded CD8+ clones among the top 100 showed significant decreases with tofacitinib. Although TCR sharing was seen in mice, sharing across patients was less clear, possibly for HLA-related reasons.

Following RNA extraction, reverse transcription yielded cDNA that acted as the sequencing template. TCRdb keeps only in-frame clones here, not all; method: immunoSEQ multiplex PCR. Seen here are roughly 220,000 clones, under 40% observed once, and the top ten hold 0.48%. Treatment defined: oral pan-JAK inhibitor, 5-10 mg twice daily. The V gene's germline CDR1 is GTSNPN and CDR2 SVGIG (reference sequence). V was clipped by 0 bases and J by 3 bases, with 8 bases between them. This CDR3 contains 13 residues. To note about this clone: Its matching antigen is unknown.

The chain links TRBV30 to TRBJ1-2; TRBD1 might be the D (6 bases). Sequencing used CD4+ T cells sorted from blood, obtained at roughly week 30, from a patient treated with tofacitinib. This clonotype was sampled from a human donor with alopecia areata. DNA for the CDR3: TGTGCCTGGAGTGTTAACAGGGACTATGGCTACACCTTC. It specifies CAWSVNRDYGYTF.